Each of the 23 T cell receptor beta chains below was sequenced from the same sample in a study of T cells in women clearing cervical HPV infection. Sequencing was performed with immunoSEQ multiplex PCR; in TCRdb, only in-frame clones are kept and a portion is missing. The ten most abundant clones cover about 7.3% of a sample with about 41,000 clones. Sequenced material: blood buffy coat. The origin of the receptors is a woman aged 18-69 years with a cervical HPV16 infection that either progressed to CIN3+ or cleared (not recorded which).

Remarks on this clone: Read data end 3 residues before the CDR3 end; the end is taken from the germline J gene. V usage is TRBV7-9 and J usage is TRBJ1-4; TRBD1 aligns across 9 bases. The CDR3 spans 14 residues. Germline trimming cut 5 bases from V and 8 bases from J; bases unmatched to any gene: 6. Germline lookup yields CDR1 SEHNR and CDR2 FQNEAQ (reference sequence). CDR3 in amino acids: CASSPGQGVEKLFF. CDR3 bases read: TGTGCCAGCAGCCCGGGACAGGGTGTCGAAAAA.

Remarks on this clone: The read ends 3 residues shy of where the CDR3 ends; the end is completed using the germline J gene. The rearrangement joins TRBV5-1 to TRBJ2-5; 10 nucleotides line up with TRBD1. The V gene's germline CDR1 is SGHRS and CDR2 YFSETQ. This CDR3 is built from 15 residues. Trimming took 4 bases from V and 5 from J; bases not matched to a gene: 8. CDR3 DNA (partial): TGCGCCAGCAGCCCCGGACAGGGGGGAAGGGAGACC. It encodes CASSPGQGGRET. The whole CDR3 region reads CASSPGQGGRETQYF. Together with reference TRBV5-1 and TRBJ2-5, the CDR3 gives the full variable domain: KAGVTQTPRYLIKTRGQQVTLSCSPISGHRSVSWYQQTPGQGLQFLFEYFSETQRNKGNFPGRFSGRQFSNSRSEMNVSTLELGDSALYLCASSPGQGGRETQYFGPGTRLLVL.

As to this clone: The read finishes 3 residues shy of the CDR3 end, and the germline J gene is used to complete it. The chain has TRBV5-1 and TRBJ1-3; D gene unclear. V lost 0 bases to trimming and J lost 0 bases, with 13 bases between them. Germline lookup yields CDR1 SGHRS and CDR2 YFSETQ. The CDR3 has 17 residues. The CDR3 bases that were read are TGCGCCAGCAGCTTGGACAGTCCCACCATCTCTGGAAACACC. The encoded protein is CASSLDSPTISGNT. The whole CDR3 sequence is CASSLDSPTISGNTIYF.

In regard to this clone: The CDR3 goes on 3 residues after the read ends, and that part is filled in from the germline J gene. The gene calls are TRBV20-1 and TRBJ2-5; no clear D gene. This CDR3 is built from 16 residues. Trimming removed 0 bases from V and 7 bases from J, with 21 bases in between. Germline assignment: CDR1 DFQATT and CDR2 SNEGSKA (reference sequence). Partial CDR3 DNA: TGCAGTGCTAGAGATATGGCGATGACACGTCCTGGGACC. Amino acid sequence: CSARDMAMTRPGT. The full CDR3 is CSARDMAMTRPGTQYF.

On this clone itself: The observed sequence ends 3 residues before the CDR3 terminus, with the missing tail filled in from the germline J gene. The V call is TRBV12-5, the J call TRBJ1-2; D not certain. This CDR3 has 14 amino acids. V was shortened by 0 bases and J by 3 bases, with 8 bases between the two germline ends. Germline lookup yields CDR1 LGHNT and CDR2 FRNRAP. The CDR3 loop is CASGLVPGYYGYTF. Partial CDR3 DNA: TGTGCTAGTGGTTTGGTACCGGGGTACTATGGC.

On this clone: Coverage ceases 3 residues before the CDR3 finishes, and the germline J gene fills in the end. The chain recombines TRBV5-4 with TRBJ2-1, with no clear D. Trimming left V 4 bases short and J 5 bases short, with 10 bases between. Germline V CDR1 and CDR2: SGHNT, YYREEE (reference sequence). The CDR3 is made up of 13 amino acids. CDR3 DNA (partial): TGTGCCAGCAGCATTACACGTAACAATGAG. Translating gives CASSITRNNE. Given in full, the CDR3 is CASSITRNNEQFF. Together with reference TRBV5-4 and TRBJ2-1, the CDR3 gives the full variable domain: ETGVTQSPTHLIKTRGQQVTLRCSSQSGHNTVSWYQQALGQGPQFIFQYYREEENGRGNFPPRFSGLQFPNYSSELNVNALELDDSALYLCASSITRNNEQFFGPGTRLTVL.

A note on this clone: From the germline J gene comes the end of the CDR3, since the read stops 3 residues before it. The gene calls are TRBV19 and TRBJ2-2; 10 bases are a match to TRBD2. CDR1 and CDR2 from the germline V gene are LNHDA and SQIVND (reference sequence). CDR3 length: 18 amino acids. After removal of 7 bases from V and 3 bases from J, the junction contained 14 bases not matched to a gene. The CDR3 bases that were read are TGTGCCAGTAAGGGACTAGCGTACAACCCTGGGGACACCGGGGAG. It encodes CASKGLAYNPGDTGE. The CDR3 in full is CASKGLAYNPGDTGELFF.

Points on this clone: The read terminates 3 residues ahead of where the CDR3 ends, so the germline J gene completes it. The chain joins TRBV2 to TRBJ1-6; tentatively, D is TRBD1 (5 bases). V lost 6 bases to trimming and J lost 7 bases, with 16 bases between them. The CDR3 covers 15 residues. Germline loops: CDR1 SNHLY, CDR2 FYNNEI. CDR3: CASSLRGVVNSPLHF. CDR3 DNA (partial): TGTGCCAGCAGCCTACGGGGGGTAGTGAATTCACCC.

Note on this clone: The read halts 3 residues ahead of the CDR3 end, with the missing end drawn from the germline J gene. This rearrangement joins TRBV28 to TRBJ2-7; 7 bases agree with TRBD1. V trimming: 6 bases; J trimming: 0 bases; junction bases outside the gene matches: 11. The V gene's germline CDR1 is MDHEN and CDR2 SYDVKM. The CDR3 is made up of 16 amino acids. CDR3 DNA (partial): TGTGCCAGCAGCTCTATCGGACAGGAAAGCTCCTACGAG. As protein: CASSSIGQESSYE. The whole CDR3 protein is CASSSIGQESSYEQYF.

A word on this clone: The read falls 3 residues short of the CDR3 end, and the missing part is taken from the germline J gene. The chain combines TRBV19 with TRBJ2-1; TRBD2 matches 12 bases. V lost 7 bases to trimming and J lost 5 bases; unmatched junction nucleotides: 6. Germline V gene data show CDR1 as LNHDA and CDR2 as SQIVND (reference sequence). There are 15 residues in the CDR3. This chain's CDR3 is CASIGTSGSNNEQFF. Incomplete CDR3 DNA: TGTGCCAGTATTGGGACTAGCGGGTCCAACAATGAG.

Of note for this clone: The DNA ends 3 residues before the CDR3 does, and the rest of the CDR3 is filled in from the germline J gene. The rearrangement links TRBV7-8 to TRBJ1-2; possibly TRBD1 for D (5 bases). CDR1 and CDR2 from the germline V gene are SGHVS and FQNEAQ. V lost 5 bases, J lost 4 bases, and 14 bases lay in between. This CDR3 is 14 amino acids long. The CDR3 DNA, read in part, is TGTGCCAGCAGCCGAGAGACAGACCCCTATGGC. Residues: CASSRETDPYG. The whole CDR3 is CASSRETDPYGYTF.

On this clone: The CDR3 end lies 3 residues beyond the end of the read and is filled in from the germline J gene. The chain joins TRBV5-1 to TRBJ1-2, with D possibly being TRBD1 (5 bases). The germline V gene has CDR1 SGHRS and CDR2 YFSETQ. V lost 2 bases and J lost 4, with 12 bases in between. The CDR3 loop spans 14 amino acids. The CDR3 region is CASSFEGVGYGYTF. The CDR3 DNA, read in part, is TGCGCCAGCAGCTTTGAAGGGGTGGGCTATGGC. Combining the CDR3 with reference TRBV5-1 and TRBJ1-2 gives the whole variable domain KAGVTQTPRYLIKTRGQQVTLSCSPISGHRSVSWYQQTPGQGLQFLFEYFSETQRNKGNFPGRFSGRQFSNSRSEMNVSTLELGDSALYLCASSFEGVGYGYTFGSGTRLTVV.

This chain's CDR3 is CASSLDGTGSTNEKLFF. CDR3 DNA, as far as it was read: TGCGCCAGCAGCTTGGATGGGACAGGGTCTACTAATGAAAAA. V and J are TRBV5-1 and TRBJ1-4, with TRBD1 identical over 9 bases. The read is 3 residues too short to cover the CDR3 end, so that end is filled in from the germline J gene. Trimming cost V 0 bases and J 2 bases; bases outside gene matches: 5. The CDR3 runs to 17 residues. Per the germline V gene, CDR1 is SGHRS and CDR2 is YFSETQ.

A note on this clone: The read gets to within 3 residues of the CDR3 end, and the germline J gene fills in the rest. The chain combines TRBV5-1 with TRBJ2-5, with 7 bases aligning to TRBD2. The germline CDR1 and CDR2 sequences are SGHRS and YFSETQ. V dropped 0 bases and J dropped 5; count of bases not matched to a gene: 7. The length of the CDR3 is 15 residues. CDR3 DNA (partial): TGCGCCAGCAGCTTGGCGGCTAGCGGTGGGGAGACC. Translation gives CASSLAASGGET. The entire CDR3 reads CASSLAASGGETQYF.

Notes on this clone: Coverage ceases 3 residues before the CDR3 finishes, and the germline J gene fills in the end. The chain has TRBV14 and TRBJ2-7; 8 nucleotides align to TRBD1. Trimming removed 4 bases from V and 3 bases from J; junction bases left unmatched: 5. The CDR3 totals 14 residues. Germline lookup yields CDR1 SGHDN and CDR2 FVKESK. The part of the CDR3 DNA that was read is TGTGCCAGCAGCCGTTCGGACAGGGACTACGAG. Translated: CASSRSDRDYE. The entire CDR3 sequence reads CASSRSDRDYEQYF.

A note on this clone: The CDR3 goes on 3 residues after the read ends, and that part is filled in from the germline J gene. The V gene is TRBV20-1, the J gene TRBJ2-3; D ambiguous. From germline, CDR1 is DFQATT and CDR2 SNEGSKA (reference sequence). V shed 5 bases and J shed 1 base, with 19 bases lying between them. The CDR3 has 16 amino acids. The CDR3 region is CSAEGNTEDGTDTQYF. The sequenced part of the CDR3 DNA is TGCAGTGCTGAAGGAAATACAGAGGATGGCACAGATACG.

As for this clone: The CDR3 is cut off 3 residues early in the read; its end comes from the germline J gene. This chain joins TRBV28 and TRBJ1-1; D is perhaps TRBD1 (5 bases). The CDR3 runs to 15 residues. Germline V gene data show CDR1 as MDHEN and CDR2 as SYDVKM. V was pared by 3 bases and J by 6 bases, with 17 bases between. The CDR3 DNA, read in part, is TGTGCCAGCAGTTTTGGTGGCAGGGATAACCCTGAA. Encoded protein: CASSFGGRDNPE. The full-length CDR3 reads as CASSFGGRDNPEAFF.

On this clone itself: The observed sequence ends 3 residues before the CDR3 terminus, with the missing tail filled in from the germline J gene. The rearrangement links TRBV18 to TRBJ2-1; TRBD2 aligns across 8 bases. Trimming cost V 0 bases and J 9 bases; bases outside gene matches: 13. Per germline, CDR1 KGHSH and CDR2 LQKENI. This CDR3 spans 17 amino acids. The CDR3 protein is CASSPPPGMGLGLEQFF. CDR3 DNA (partial): TGTGCCAGCTCACCACCACCCGGAATGGGACTAGGGCTTGAG.

About this clone: The read finishes 3 residues shy of the CDR3 end, and the germline J gene is used to complete it. Different DNA sequences within this sample yield the same CDR3. The chain has TRBV2 and TRBJ2-3; D uncertain. V lost 6 bases to trimming and J lost 2 bases, with 3 bases between them. The CDR3 extends over 11 amino acids. Per the germline V gene, CDR1 is SNHLY and CDR2 is FYNNEI. CDR3 in amino acids: CASSYTDTQYF. Partial CDR3 DNA: TGTGCCAGCAGCTACACAGATACG.

Concerning this clone: The CDR3 extends 3 residues past the end of the read, so its final part is completed from the germline J gene. V and J are TRBV6-1 and TRBJ1-1, with 8 bases lining up with TRBD1. The CDR3 length is 19 residues. In germline, CDR1 is MNHNS, CDR2 SASEGT. J was trimmed by 0 bases and V by 2 bases; bases with no gene match: 14. CDR3 residues: CASSEPATAGGLMNTEAFF. The part of the CDR3 DNA that was read is TGTGCCAGCAGTGAACCCGCGACTGCAGGGGGCTTAATGAACACTGAA.

Concerning this clone itself: Read sequence stops 3 residues before the CDR3 end, and the germline J gene provides the missing end. The chain carries TRBV20-1 and TRBJ2-1; 8 bases agree with TRBD1. The CDR3 has 14 residues. Unmatched junction bases numbered 5, after V lost 3 bases and J lost 4 bases. The germline CDR1 and CDR2 sequences are DFQATT and SNEGSKA (reference sequence). The covered CDR3 bases are TGCAGTGCTAGGACAGGGGTCGGGTACAATGAG. It is translated as CSARTGVGYNE. The entire CDR3 protein is CSARTGVGYNEQFF.

For this clone: The read is 3 residues too short to cover the CDR3 end, so that end is filled in from the germline J gene. J is TRBJ1-4 and V is TRBV6-1; D is unresolved. Deletions cut 0 bases from V and 4 bases from J, with 6 bases between. The CDR3 totals 14 residues. The V gene's germline CDR1 is MNHNS and CDR2 SASEGT. The CDR3 sequence is CASSEAGLNEKLFF. Partial CDR3 DNA: TGTGCCAGCAGTGAAGCAGGGCTTAATGAAAAA.

In the case of this clone: Read sequence stops 3 residues before the CDR3 end, and the germline J gene provides the missing end. The chain carries TRBV28 and TRBJ1-2; D might be TRBD1 (5 bases). The V and J ends lost 4 bases and 5 bases respectively, with 11 bases between them. Germline V gene sequence: CDR1 MDHEN, CDR2 SYDVKM. The CDR3 contains 13 residues. The CDR3 here is CASSSGLRYGYTF. CDR3 bases read: TGTGCCAGCAGTTCGGGACTGAGGTATGGC.